At least ten counts were recorded for the clone carrying this TCR beta chain. CDR1 GTSNPN and CDR2 SVGIG come from the germline V gene (reference sequence). The CDR3 has 14 amino acids. Researchers took RNA transcripts and amplified the TCR beta CDR3 regions from them. The TCR CDR3 first-round RT-PCR relied on the HTBI primer set. TCRdb re-called the multiplex PCR reads with MiXCR, one entry per CDR3 protein. The data contain about 300,000 distinct CDR3 sequences, 13% of them singletons. The record originates from a study of T cells in Graves' hyperthyroidism and ophthalmopathy. Sequenced: blood. This sequence originates from a woman aged 25 to 39 with Graves' hyperthyroidism that later progressed to Graves' ophthalmopathy. This chain uses TRBV30 with TRBJ1-5; D perhaps matches TRBD1 (5 bases). The CDR3: CASGGTGSNRPQHF. The DNA of the CDR3 is TGTGCTTCGGGCGGGACGGGGAGTAACCGGCCCCAGCATTTT.